This entry concerns a single T cell receptor (beta chain). Its antigen remains unidentified. Clones were sequenced by immunoSEQ multiplex PCR, and TCRdb holds only the in-frame ones, with some missing. The sample comprises 55,000 to 65,000 clones, roughly 96% of which are singletons, and approximately 5.4% rests with the top ten. This entry is derived from a study of cytomegalovirus exposure and HLA in healthy donors. Study background: Per a later analysis, the approximately 700 first-cohort and 120 or so validation repertoires shared one platform. Study-level points and caveats: For cytomegalovirus status, the classifier reportedly gave diagnoses with high specificity and sensitivity.

Material for sequencing was PBMCs. The receptor was isolated from a woman aged 18-29 years in good health and CMV-seropositive.

The CDR3 nucleotides are TGTGCCAGCAGCCGCTCCAGGGGGTCCTCCTACGAGCAGTACTTC. The encoded protein is CASSRSRGSSYEQYF. J is TRBJ2-7 and V is TRBV28; 7 nucleotides align to TRBD1. Germline V CDR1 and CDR2: MDHEN, SYDVKM. V dropped 6 bases and J dropped 0; count of bases not matched to a gene: 8. The CDR3 extends over 15 amino acids. The full variable domain, rest sourced from reference TRBV28 and TRBJ2-7, is DVKVTQSSRYLVKRTGEKVFLECVQDMDHENMFWYRQDPGLGLRLIYFSYDVKMKEKGDIPEGYSVSREKKERFSLILESASTNQTSMYLCASSRSRGSSYEQYFGPGTRLTVT.